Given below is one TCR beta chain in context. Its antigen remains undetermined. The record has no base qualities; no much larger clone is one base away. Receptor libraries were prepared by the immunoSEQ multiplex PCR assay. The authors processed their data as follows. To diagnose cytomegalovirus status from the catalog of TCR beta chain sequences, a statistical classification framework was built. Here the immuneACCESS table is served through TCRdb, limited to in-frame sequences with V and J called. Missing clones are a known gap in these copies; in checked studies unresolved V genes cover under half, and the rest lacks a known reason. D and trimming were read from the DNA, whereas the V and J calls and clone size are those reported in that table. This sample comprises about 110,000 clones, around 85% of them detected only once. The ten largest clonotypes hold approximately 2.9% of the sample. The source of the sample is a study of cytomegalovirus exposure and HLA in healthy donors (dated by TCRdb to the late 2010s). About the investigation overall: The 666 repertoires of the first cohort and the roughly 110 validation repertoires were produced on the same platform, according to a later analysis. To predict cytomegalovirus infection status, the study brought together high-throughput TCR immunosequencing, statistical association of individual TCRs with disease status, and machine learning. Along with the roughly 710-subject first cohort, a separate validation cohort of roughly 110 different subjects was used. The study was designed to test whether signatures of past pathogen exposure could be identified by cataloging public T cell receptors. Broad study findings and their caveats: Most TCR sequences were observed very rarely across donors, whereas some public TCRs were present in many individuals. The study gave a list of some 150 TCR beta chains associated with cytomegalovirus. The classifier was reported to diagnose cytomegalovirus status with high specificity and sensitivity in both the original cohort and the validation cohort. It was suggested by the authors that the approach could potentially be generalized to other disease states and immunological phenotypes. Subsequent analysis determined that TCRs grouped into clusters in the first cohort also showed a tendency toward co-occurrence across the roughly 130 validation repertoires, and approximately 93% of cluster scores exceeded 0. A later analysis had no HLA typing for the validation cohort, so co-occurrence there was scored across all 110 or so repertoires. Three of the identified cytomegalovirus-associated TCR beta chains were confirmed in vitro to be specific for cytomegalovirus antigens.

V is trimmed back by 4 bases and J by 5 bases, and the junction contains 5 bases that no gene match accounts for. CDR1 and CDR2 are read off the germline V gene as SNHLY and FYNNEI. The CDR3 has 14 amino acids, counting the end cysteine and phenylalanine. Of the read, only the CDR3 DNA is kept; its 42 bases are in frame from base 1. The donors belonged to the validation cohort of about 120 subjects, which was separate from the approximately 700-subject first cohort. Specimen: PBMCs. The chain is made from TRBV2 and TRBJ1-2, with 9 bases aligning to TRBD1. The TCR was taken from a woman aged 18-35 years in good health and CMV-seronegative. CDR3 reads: CASSAGTGNYGYTF. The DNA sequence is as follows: TGTGCCAGCAGTGCCGGGACAGGGAATTATGGCTACACCTTC.